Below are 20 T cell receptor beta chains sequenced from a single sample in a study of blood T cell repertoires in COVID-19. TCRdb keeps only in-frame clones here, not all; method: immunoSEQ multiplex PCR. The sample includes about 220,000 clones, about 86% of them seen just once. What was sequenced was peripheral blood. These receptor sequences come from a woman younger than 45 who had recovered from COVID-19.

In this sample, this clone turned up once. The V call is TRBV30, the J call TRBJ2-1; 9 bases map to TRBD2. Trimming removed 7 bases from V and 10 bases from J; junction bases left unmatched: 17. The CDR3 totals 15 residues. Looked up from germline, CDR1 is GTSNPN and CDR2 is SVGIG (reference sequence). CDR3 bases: TGTGCCTTTTCCCGTAGCGGGAGCCCCCGGGGGGAGCAGTTCTTC. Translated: CAFSRSGSPRGEQFF.

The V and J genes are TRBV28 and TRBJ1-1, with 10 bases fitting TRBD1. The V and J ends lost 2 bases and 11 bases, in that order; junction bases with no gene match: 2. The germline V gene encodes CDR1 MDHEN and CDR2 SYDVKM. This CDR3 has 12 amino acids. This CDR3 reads CASSLGTGVAFF. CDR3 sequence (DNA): TGTGCCAGCAGTTTAGGGACAGGGGTTGCTTTCTTT.

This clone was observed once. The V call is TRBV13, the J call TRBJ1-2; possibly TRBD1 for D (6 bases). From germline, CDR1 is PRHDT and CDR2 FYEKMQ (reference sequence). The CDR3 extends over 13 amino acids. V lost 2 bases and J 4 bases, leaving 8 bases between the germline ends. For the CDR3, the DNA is TGTGCCAGCAGCTTACAGGACAGCTATGGCTACACCTTC. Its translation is CASSLQDSYGYTF. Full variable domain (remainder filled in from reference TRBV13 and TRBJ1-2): AAGVIQSPRHLIKEKRETATLKCYPIPRHDTVYWYQQGPGQDPQFLISFYEKMQSDKGSIPDRFSAQQFSDYHSELNMSSLELGDSALYFCASSLQDSYGYTFGSGTRLTVV.

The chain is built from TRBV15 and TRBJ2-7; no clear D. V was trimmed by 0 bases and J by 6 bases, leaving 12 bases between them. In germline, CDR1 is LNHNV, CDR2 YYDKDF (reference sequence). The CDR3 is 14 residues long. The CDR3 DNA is TGTGCCACCAGCAGAGATCGTAACGGTTTCGAGCAGTACTTC. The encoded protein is CATSRDRNGFEQYF.

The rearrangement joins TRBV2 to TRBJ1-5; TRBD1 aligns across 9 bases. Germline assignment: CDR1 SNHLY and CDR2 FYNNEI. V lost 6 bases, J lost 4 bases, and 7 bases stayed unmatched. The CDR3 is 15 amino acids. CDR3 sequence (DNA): TGTGCCAGCAGGACCCGACAGGGGGTTAATCAGCCCCAGCATTTT. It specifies CASRTRQGVNQPQHF. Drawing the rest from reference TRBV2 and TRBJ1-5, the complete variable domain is EPEVTQTPSHQVTQMGQEVILRCVPISNHLYFYWYRQILGQKVEFLVSFYNNEISEKSEIFDDQFSVERPDGSNFTLKIRSTKLEDSAMYFCASRTRQGVNQPQHFGDGTRLSIL.

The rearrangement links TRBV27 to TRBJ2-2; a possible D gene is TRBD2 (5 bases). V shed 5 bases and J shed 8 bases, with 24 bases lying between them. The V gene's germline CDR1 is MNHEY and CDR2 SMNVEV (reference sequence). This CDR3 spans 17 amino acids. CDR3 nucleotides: TGTGCCAGCAGTGACCGGGGTAGCGACCTTCGGGCTGGGGAGCTGTTTTTT. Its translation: CASSDRGSDLRAGELFF.

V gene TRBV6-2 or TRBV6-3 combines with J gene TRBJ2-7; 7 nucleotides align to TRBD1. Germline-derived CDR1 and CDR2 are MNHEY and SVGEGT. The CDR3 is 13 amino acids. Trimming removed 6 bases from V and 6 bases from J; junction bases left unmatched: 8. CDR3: CASSLTGVGEQYF. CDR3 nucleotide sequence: TGTGCCAGCAGCCTCACAGGGGTAGGCGAGCAGTACTTC.

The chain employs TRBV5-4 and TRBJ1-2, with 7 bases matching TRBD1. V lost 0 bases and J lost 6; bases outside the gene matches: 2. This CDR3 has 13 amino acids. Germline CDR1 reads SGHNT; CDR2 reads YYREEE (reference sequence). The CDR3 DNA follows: TGTGCCAGCAGCTTGGGGGACAGCCATGGCTACACCTTC. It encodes CASSLGDSHGYTF.

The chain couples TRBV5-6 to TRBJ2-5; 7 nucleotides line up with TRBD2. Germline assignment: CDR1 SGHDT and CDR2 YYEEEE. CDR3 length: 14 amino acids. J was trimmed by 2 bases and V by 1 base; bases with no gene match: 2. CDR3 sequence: CASSLRTSQETQYF. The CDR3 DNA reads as TGTGCCAGCAGCTTGAGGACTAGTCAAGAGACCCAGTACTTC.

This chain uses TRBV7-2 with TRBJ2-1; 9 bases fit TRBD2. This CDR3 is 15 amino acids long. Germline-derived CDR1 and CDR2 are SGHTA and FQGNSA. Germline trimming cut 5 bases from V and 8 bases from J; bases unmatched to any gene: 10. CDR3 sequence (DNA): TGTGCCAGCAGCCCTACACCAGCGGGAGGCGATGAGCAGTTCTTC. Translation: CASSPTPAGGDEQFF.

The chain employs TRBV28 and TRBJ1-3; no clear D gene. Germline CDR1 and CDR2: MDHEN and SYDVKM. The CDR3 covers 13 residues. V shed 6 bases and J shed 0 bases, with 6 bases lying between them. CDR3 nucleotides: TGTGCCAGCAGGGCAGACTCTGGAAACACCATATATTTT. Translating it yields CASRADSGNTIYF.

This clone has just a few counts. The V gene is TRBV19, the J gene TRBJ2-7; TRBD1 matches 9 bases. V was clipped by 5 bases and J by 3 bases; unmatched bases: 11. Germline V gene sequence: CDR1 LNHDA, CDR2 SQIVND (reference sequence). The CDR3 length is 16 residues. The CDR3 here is CASSDPYRDRDYEQYF. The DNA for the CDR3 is TGTGCCAGTAGTGACCCGTACCGGGACAGGGACTACGAGCAGTACTTC. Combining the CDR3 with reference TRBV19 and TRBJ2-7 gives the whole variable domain DGGITQSPKYLFRKEGQNVTLSCEQNLNHDAMYWYRQDPGQGLRLIYYSQIVNDFQKGDIAEGYSVSREKKESFPLTVTSAQKNPTAFYLCASSDPYRDRDYEQYFGPGTRLTVT.

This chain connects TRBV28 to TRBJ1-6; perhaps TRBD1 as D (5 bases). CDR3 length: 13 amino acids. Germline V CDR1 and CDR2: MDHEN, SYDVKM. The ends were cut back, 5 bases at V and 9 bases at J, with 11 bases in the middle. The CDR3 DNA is TGTGCCAGCAGTACAGGCCTGGGTTCACCCCTCCACTTT. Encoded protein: CASSTGLGSPLHF.

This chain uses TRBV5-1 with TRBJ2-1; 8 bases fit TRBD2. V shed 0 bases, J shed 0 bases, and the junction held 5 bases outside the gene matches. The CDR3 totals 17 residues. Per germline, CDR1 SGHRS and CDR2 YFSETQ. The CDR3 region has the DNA TGCGCCAGCAGCTTGGGCGGGACTAGAAGCTCCTACAATGAGCAGTTCTTC. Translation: CASSLGGTRSSYNEQFF. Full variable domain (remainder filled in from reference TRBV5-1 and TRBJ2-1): KAGVTQTPRYLIKTRGQQVTLSCSPISGHRSVSWYQQTPGQGLQFLFEYFSETQRNKGNFPGRFSGRQFSNSRSEMNVSTLELGDSALYLCASSLGGTRSSYNEQFFGPGTRLTVL.

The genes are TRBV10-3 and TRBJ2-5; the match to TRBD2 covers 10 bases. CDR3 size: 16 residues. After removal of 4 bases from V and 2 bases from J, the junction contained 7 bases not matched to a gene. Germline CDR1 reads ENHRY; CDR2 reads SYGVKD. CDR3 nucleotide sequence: TGTGCCATCAGTGCCTCTAGCGGGAGAGGGCAAGAGACCCAGTACTTC. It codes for CAISASSGRGQETQYF.

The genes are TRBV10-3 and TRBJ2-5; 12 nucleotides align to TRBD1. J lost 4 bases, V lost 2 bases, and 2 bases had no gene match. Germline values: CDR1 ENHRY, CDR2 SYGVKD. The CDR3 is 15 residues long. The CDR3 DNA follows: TGTGCCATCAGTGAGGGGACAGGGGGCCGAGAGACCCAGTACTTC. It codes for CAISEGTGGRETQYF.

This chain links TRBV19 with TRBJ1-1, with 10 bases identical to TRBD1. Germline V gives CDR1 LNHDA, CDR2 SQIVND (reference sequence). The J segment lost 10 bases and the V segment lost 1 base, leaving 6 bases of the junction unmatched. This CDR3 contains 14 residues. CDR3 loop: CASSIGDRGFGAFF. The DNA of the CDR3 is TGTGCCAGTAGTATAGGGGACAGGGGCTTTGGAGCTTTCTTT.

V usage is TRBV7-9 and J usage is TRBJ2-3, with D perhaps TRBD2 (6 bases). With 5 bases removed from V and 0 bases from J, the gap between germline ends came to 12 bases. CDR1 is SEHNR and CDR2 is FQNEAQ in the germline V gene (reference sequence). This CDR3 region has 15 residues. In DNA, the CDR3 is TGTGCCAGCAGCCCGACTAGGGCGAGCACAGATACGCAGTATTTT. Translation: CASSPTRASTDTQYF.

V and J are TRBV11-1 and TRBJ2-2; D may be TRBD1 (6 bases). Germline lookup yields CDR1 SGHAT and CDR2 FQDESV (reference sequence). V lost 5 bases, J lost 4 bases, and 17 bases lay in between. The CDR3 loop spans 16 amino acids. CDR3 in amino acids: CASSRPQGRFTGELFF. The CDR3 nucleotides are TGTGCCAGCAGCCGCCCTCAGGGGCGTTTCACCGGGGAGCTGTTTTTT. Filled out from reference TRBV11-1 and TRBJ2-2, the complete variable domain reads EAEVAQSPRYKITEKSQAVAFWCDPISGHATLYWYRQILGQGPELLVQFQDESVVDDSQLPKDRFSAERLKGVDSTLKIQPAELGDSAMYLCASSRPQGRFTGELFFGEGSRLTVL.

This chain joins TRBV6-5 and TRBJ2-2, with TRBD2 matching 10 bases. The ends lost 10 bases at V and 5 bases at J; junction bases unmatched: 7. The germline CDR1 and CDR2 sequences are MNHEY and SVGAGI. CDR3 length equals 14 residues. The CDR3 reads CAIASGSRTGELFF. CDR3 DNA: TGTGCCATTGCTAGCGGGAGTCGAACCGGGGAGCTGTTTTTT.